The present T cell receptor beta chain was sequenced within a study of identical twins. The CDR3 length is 14 residues. Deletions cut 8 bases from V and 7 bases from J, with 17 bases between. TCRdb re-derived calls from the 5' RACE reads in MiXCR, one entry per CDR3 protein. This sample has nearly 200,000 distinct CDR3 sequences, with more than 15% found just once. The sample was also reused in another study, on T cells expressing NK-cell markers. That report notes: Sorting was limited to alpha-beta TCR-expressing T cells with an anti-gamma-delta TCR antibody in several experiments. A handful of donors showed these clonotypes also leading the CD3+CD56-NKG2C+ fraction.

The clonotype originates from a woman between 18 and 30 years old in good health. The chain uses TRBV12-3 or TRBV12-4 and TRBJ2-2, with TRBD1 as a possible D gene (6 bases). Sequenced: CD8+ T cells sorted from blood. The CDR3 DNA reads as TGTGCCAGCGACCTACAGGGTATGGGCGGGGAGCTGTTTTTT. Translation gives CASDLQGMGGELFF.